There are a few counts of the clone carrying this T cell receptor (beta chain). Its antigen is not identified. This record comes from a study of identical twins. Whole-study findings and limits: Cross-sectional statistics, not tracking of the same donors, supported the conclusions. Shared out-of-frame alpha sequences (those common to twins) showed excess low generation probability.

Through template switching, a universal primer site was introduced, and the cDNA contained unique molecular identifiers. Each CDR3 protein gets one entry after TCRdb re-called the 5' RACE reads with MiXCR. This table holds 210,000 or so distinct CDR3 sequences, around 8% found once. Germline CDR1 is SNHLY and CDR2 is FYNNEI. V was shortened by 0 bases and J by 4 bases, with 12 bases between the two germline ends. The CDR3 runs 16 residues. The donors were all healthy and Caucasian. These data were also reused for a study on yellow fever vaccine responses in identical twins.

The receptor was derived from a woman between 18 and 29 years old in good health. The sequencing sample was made of memory (CD45RO+) T cells sorted from blood. The chain couples TRBV2 to TRBJ2-2; D call uncertain. The CDR3 DNA reads as TGTGCCAGCAGTGAAGCGCTTGGGTTCCGCACCGGGGAGCTGTTTTTT. Amino acids: CASSEALGFRTGELFF.